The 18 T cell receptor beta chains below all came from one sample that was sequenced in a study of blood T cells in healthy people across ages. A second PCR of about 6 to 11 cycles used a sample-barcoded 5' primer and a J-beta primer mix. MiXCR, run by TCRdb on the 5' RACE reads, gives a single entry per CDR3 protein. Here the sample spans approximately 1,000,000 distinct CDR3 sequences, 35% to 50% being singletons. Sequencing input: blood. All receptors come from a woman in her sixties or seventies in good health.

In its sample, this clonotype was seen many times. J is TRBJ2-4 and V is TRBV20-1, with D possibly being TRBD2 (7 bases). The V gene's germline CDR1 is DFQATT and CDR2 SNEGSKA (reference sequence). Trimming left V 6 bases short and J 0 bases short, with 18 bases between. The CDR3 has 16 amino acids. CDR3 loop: CSAAAGAGVAKNIQYF. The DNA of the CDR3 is TGCAGTGCCGCGGCAGGGGCGGGAGTAGCCAAAAACATTCAGTACTTC.

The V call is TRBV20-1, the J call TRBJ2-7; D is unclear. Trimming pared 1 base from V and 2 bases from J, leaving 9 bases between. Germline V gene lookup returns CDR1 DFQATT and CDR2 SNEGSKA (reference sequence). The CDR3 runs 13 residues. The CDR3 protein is CSARAVTTYEQYF. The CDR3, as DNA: TGCAGTGCTAGAGCAGTGACGACCTACGAGCAGTACTTC.

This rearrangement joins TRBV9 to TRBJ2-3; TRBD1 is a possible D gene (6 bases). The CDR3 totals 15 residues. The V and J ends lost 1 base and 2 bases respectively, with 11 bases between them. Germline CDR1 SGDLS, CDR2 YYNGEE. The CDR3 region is CASSVSGQNTDTQYF. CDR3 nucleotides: TGTGCCAGCAGCGTAAGTGGACAGAACACAGATACGCAGTATTTT.

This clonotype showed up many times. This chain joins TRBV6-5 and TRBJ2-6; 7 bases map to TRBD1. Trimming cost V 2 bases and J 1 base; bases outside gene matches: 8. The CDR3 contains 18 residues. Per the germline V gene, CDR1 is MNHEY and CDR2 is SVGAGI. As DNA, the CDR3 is TGTGCCAGCAGTTACGAACCCTTACAGGGGTCTGGGGCCAACGTCCTGACTTTC. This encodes CASSYEPLQGSGANVLTF.

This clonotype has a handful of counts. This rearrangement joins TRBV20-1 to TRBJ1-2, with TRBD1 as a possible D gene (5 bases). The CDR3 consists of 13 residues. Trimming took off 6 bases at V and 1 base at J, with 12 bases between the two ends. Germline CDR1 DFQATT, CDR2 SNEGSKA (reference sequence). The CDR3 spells CSAIDSLNYGYTF. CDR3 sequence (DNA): TGCAGTGCCATAGACAGCCTTAACTATGGCTACACCTTC.

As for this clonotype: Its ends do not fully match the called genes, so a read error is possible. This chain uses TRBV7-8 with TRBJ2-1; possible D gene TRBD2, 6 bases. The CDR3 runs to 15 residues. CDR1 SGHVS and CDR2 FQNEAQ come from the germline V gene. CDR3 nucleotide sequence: TGTGCCGGCAGCTTATATGGGGGGTCGGGAGTTGAGCAGTTCTTC. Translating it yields CAGSLYGGSGVEQFF.

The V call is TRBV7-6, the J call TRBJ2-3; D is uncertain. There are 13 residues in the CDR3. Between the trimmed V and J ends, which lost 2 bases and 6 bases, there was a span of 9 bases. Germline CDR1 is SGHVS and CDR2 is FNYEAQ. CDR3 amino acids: CASSLRLADTQYF. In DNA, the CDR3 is TGTGCCAGCAGCTTAAGGTTGGCGGATACGCAGTATTTT.

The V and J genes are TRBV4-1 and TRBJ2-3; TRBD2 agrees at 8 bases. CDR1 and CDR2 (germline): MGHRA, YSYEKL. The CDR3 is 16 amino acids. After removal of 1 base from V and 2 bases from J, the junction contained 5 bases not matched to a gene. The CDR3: CASSQALAGLTDTQYF. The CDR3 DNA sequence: TGCGCCAGCAGCCAAGCTCTAGCGGGCCTCACAGATACGCAGTATTTT.

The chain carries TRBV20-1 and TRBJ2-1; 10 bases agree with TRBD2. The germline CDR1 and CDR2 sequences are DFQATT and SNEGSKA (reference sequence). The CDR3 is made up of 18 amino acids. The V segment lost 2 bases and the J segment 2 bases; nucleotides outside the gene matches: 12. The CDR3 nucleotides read TGCAGTGCTAGACTTCGGCTGGGACTAGCGAGAGCCTACAATGAGCAGTTCTTC. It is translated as CSARLRLGLARAYNEQFF.

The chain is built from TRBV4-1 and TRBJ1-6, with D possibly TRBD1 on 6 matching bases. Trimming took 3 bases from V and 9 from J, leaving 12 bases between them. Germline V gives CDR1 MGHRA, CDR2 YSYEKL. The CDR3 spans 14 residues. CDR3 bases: TGCGCCAGCAGCCATAAAAGGGGGGGTTCACCCCTCCACTTT. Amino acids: CASSHKRGGSPLHF.

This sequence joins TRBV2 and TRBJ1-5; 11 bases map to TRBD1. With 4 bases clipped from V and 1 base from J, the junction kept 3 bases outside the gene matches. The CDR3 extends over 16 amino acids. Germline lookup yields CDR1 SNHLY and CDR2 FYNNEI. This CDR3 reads CASSGGTGGSNQPQHF. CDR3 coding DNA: TGTGCCAGCAGTGGAGGGACAGGGGGAAGCAATCAGCCCCAGCATTTT.

The CDR3 nucleotides are TGTGCCAGCAGCTTAGGGTACGGGCCTCAAGAGACCCAGTACTTC. Protein product: CASSLGYGPQETQYF. The chain links TRBV5-6 to TRBJ2-5; D is unclear. CDR1 and CDR2 from the germline V gene are SGHDT and YYEEEE. Between the trimmed V and J ends, which lost 2 bases and 2 bases, there was a span of 13 bases. This CDR3 has 15 residues. Using reference TRBV5-6 and TRBJ2-5 for the parts outside the CDR3, the full variable domain is DAGVTQSPTHLIKTRGQQVTLRCSPKSGHDTVSWYQQALGQGPQFIFQYYEEEERQRGNFPDRFSGHQFPNYSSELNVNALLLGDSALYLCASSLGYGPQETQYFGPGTRLLVL.

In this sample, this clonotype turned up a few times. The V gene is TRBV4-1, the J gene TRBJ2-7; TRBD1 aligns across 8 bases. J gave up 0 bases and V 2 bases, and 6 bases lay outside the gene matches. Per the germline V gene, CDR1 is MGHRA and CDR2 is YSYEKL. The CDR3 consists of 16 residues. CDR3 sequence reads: CASSQTPGQGSYEQYF. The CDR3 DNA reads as TGCGCCAGCAGCCAAACCCCCGGACAGGGCTCCTACGAGCAGTACTTC.

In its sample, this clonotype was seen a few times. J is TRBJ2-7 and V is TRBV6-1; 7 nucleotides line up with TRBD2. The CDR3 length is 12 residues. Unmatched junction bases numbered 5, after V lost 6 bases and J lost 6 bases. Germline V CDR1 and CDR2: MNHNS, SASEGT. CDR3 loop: CASSNGGFEQYF. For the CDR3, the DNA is TGTGCCAGCAGCAACGGGGGGTTCGAGCAGTACTTC.

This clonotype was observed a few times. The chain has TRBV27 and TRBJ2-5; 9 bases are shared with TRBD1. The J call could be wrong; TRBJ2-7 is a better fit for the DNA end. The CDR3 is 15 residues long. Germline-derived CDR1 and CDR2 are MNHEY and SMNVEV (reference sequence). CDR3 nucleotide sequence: TGTGCCAGCAGCCTTACCGGGACAGGGAGGAACGAGCAGTACTTC. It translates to CASSLTGTGRNEQYF.

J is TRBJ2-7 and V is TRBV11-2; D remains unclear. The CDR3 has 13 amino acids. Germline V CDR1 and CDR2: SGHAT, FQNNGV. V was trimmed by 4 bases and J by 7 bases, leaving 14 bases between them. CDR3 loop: CASSSQKFVEQYF. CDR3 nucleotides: TGTGCCAGCAGCTCCCAAAAGTTCGTGGAGCAGTACTTC.

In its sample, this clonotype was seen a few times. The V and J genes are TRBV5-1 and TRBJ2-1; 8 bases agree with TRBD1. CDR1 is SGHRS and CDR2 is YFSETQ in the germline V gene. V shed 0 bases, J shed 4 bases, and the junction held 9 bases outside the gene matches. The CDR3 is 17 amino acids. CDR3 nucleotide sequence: TGCGCCAGCAGCTTGGCCGCTACAGGGGGATTTTACAATGAGCAGTTCTTC. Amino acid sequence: CASSLAATGGFYNEQFF.

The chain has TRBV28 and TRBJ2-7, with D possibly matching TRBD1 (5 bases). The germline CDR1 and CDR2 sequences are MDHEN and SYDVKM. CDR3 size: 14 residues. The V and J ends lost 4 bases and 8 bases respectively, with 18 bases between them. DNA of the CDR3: TGTGCCAGCAGTTCTCCGGCAGGGCTAGATAAGCAGTACTTC. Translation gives CASSSPAGLDKQYF.